The entry that follows covers one T cell receptor (beta chain) sequence. Clinical symptoms, serum thyroxine, TRAb, thyroid ultrasound and orbital computed tomography informed diagnoses. The sample comes from a study of T cells in Graves' hyperthyroidism and ophthalmopathy. V shed 0 bases and J 7 bases; nucleotides not matched to a gene: 9. This CDR3 contains 16 residues. Germline assignment: CDR1 MNHEY and CDR2 SVGEGT. TCR beta CDR3 region amplification was performed from RNA transcripts. Using the HTBI primer set, a first-round RT-PCR was run on the TCR CDR3. TCRdb re-derived calls from the multiplex PCR reads in MiXCR, one entry per CDR3 protein. The table includes around 690,000 distinct CDR3 sequences, about a fifth detected once.

V usage is TRBV6-2 or TRBV6-3 and J usage is TRBJ2-1; 7 bases map to TRBD2. The sequenced sample was blood. The clonotype was recovered from a man aged 25-40 years with Graves' ophthalmopathy. The CDR3 DNA reads as TGTGCCAGCAGTTACTCCCTGACTAGCCCAAGGAATGAGCAGTTCTTC. This codes for CASSYSLTSPRNEQFF.